This T cell receptor (beta chain) was documented in a study of blood T cell repertoires in COVID-19. Study in general: Both acute and convalescent COVID-19 samples were obtained from the United States, Italy and Spain. The analysed material was cDNA or gDNA that came from T cells, B-cell-depleted T cells, or PBMCs.

There are 14 residues in the CDR3. The germline CDR1 and CDR2 sequences are SGHTA and FQGTGA. V lost 0 bases and J lost 1, with 6 bases in between. In the authors' workflow: Amplification from reference gene primers served as the basis for estimated nucleated cell counts. Sequencing was performed with immunoSEQ multiplex PCR; in TCRdb, only in-frame clones are kept and a portion is missing. V, J and clone size derive from that table, while D and trimming were established from the DNA sequence. The top ten clones hold about 17% of a sample with 25,000 to 35,000 clones, about 70% of them seen once. The gene calls are TRBV7-3 and TRBJ2-5; D is unresolved. This TCR was sampled from a human donor in a cohort sampled during active COVID-19. Sequencing was performed on peripheral blood. The CDR3 DNA is TGTGCCAGCAGCTTAACGGGCCCCCAAGAGACCCAGTACTTC. Translation: CASSLTGPQETQYF.